Listed below are T cell receptor beta chains from one sample, sequenced in a study of blood T cell repertoires in COVID-19. The data were produced by immunoSEQ multiplex PCR, yet TCRdb's version contains in-frame clones alone and is incomplete. There are around 120,000 clones in the sample; roughly 89% occur only once, and about 3.8% lies in the top ten. The sequencing input was peripheral blood. The receptors stem from a woman aged 60 to 75 with COVID-19, enrolled during active disease. The CDR3 runs from the conserved cysteine through the conserved F or W. A D gene is named only where the DNA matches it firmly. Not every row has a clone size; where given, it reads once, few, many or a size class.

CDR3 protein: CAWSFDRAGNTIYF
CDR3 DNA: TGTGCCTGGAGTTTCGACAGGGCTGGAAACACCATATATTTT
V gene: TRBV30
D gene: TRBD1
clone size: -
J gene: TRBJ1-3

CDR3 protein: CASSLQGAYEQYF
CDR3 DNA: TGTGCCAGCAGCCTACAGGGGGCCTACGAGCAGTACTTC
V gene: TRBV4-2
D gene: TRBD1
clone size: -
J gene: TRBJ2-7

CDR3 protein: CASSPLAGGQYGEQFF
CDR3 DNA: TGTGCCAGCAGCCCATTAGCGGGGGGGCAATACGGTGAGCAGTTCTTC
V gene: TRBV11-1
D gene: TRBD2
clone size: -
J gene: TRBJ2-1

CDR3 protein: CASSPSGRVNNSPLHF
CDR3 DNA: TGTGCCAGCTCACCATCGGGCAGGGTTAACAATTCACCCCTCCACTTT
V gene: TRBV18
D gene: -
clone size: few
J gene: TRBJ1-6

CDR3 protein: CASSQGQGNSPLHF
CDR3 DNA: TGTGCCAGCAGCCAGGGACAGGGGAATTCACCCCTCCACTTT
V gene: TRBV7-3
D gene: TRBD1
clone size: -
J gene: TRBJ1-6

CDR3 protein: CASRRDRGYGEQFF
CDR3 DNA: TGTGCCAGCAGACGAGACAGGGGGTATGGGGAGCAGTTCTTC
V gene: TRBV7-2
D gene: TRBD1
clone size: -
J gene: TRBJ2-1

CDR3 protein: CASSLAPLGVAGGGDTQYF
CDR3 DNA: TGTGCCAGCAGCCTAGCCCCCTTGGGGGTAGCGGGGGGCGGGGATACGCAGTATTTT
V gene: TRBV7-3
D gene: TRBD2
clone size: once
J gene: TRBJ2-3

CDR3 protein: CASSLARIQGPIF
CDR3 DNA: TGTGCCAGCAGTTTAGCGCGTATTCAGGGCCCCATCTTT
V gene: TRBV12-3/TRBV12-4
D gene: -
clone size: -
J gene: TRBJ1-1

CDR3 protein: CASSAGWNDRVETQYF
CDR3 DNA: TGTGCCAGCAGCGCAGGTTGGAACGACAGGGTGGAGACCCAGTACTTC
V gene: TRBV9
D gene: TRBD1
clone size: -
J gene: TRBJ2-5

CDR3 protein: CASSLTSGGQETQYF
CDR3 DNA: TGTGCCAGCAGCTTGACTAGCGGGGGACAAGAGACCCAGTACTTC
V gene: TRBV7-2
D gene: TRBD2
clone size: -
J gene: TRBJ2-5

CDR3 protein: CSVLHRGNKNSGANVLTF
CDR3 DNA: TGCAGCGTCCTGCACCGGGGGAACAAAAACTCTGGGGCCAACGTCCTGACTTTC
V gene: TRBV29-1
D gene: -
clone size: -
J gene: TRBJ2-6

CDR3 protein: CASSLGQGGEKLFF
CDR3 DNA: TGCGCCAGCAGCCTCGGACAGGGTGGTGAAAAACTGTTTTTT
V gene: TRBV5-1
D gene: TRBD1
clone size: -
J gene: TRBJ1-4

CDR3 protein: CASSPRGGPNTGELFF
CDR3 DNA: TGTGCCAGCAGCCCCCGGGGAGGGCCGAACACCGGGGAGCTGTTTTTT
V gene: TRBV3-1/TRBV3-2
D gene: TRBD2
clone size: -
J gene: TRBJ2-2

CDR3 protein: CASSPRLGSTDTQYF
CDR3 DNA: TGTGCCAGCAGCCCCCGACTAGGGAGCACAGATACGCAGTATTTT
V gene: TRBV6-2/TRBV6-3
D gene: -
clone size: -
J gene: TRBJ2-3

CDR3 protein: CASSPTRGQETQYF
CDR3 DNA: TGTGCCAGCTCGCCCACCAGGGGCCAAGAGACCCAGTACTTC
V gene: TRBV18
D gene: -
clone size: -
J gene: TRBJ2-5

CDR3 protein: CASSPSSATDTEAFF
CDR3 DNA: TGTGCCAGCTCACCATCGTCTGCAACTGACACTGAAGCTTTCTTT
V gene: TRBV18
D gene: -
clone size: -
J gene: TRBJ1-1

CDR3 protein: CASSISLGGNSPLHF
CDR3 DNA: TGTGCCAGTAGTATATCACTGGGGGGTAATTCACCCCTCCACTTT
V gene: TRBV19
D gene: -
clone size: -
J gene: TRBJ1-6

CDR3 protein: CASSLGGYSGNTIYF
CDR3 DNA: TGTGCCAGCAGCTTGGGGGGTTACTCTGGAAACACCATATATTTT
V gene: TRBV7-6
D gene: -
clone size: -
J gene: TRBJ1-3

CDR3 protein: CASSQLGQNQPQHF
CDR3 DNA: TGTGCCAGCAGCCAGCTGGGACAAAATCAGCCCCAGCATTTT
V gene: TRBV3-1/TRBV3-2
D gene: -
clone size: -
J gene: TRBJ1-5

CDR3 protein: CASSRGQGANSPLHF
CDR3 DNA: TGTGCCAGCAGCCGGGGACAGGGGGCTAATTCACCCCTCCACTTT
V gene: TRBV5-6
D gene: TRBD1
clone size: -
J gene: TRBJ1-6

CDR3 protein: CASSAGWPQHF
CDR3 DNA: TGTGCCAGCTCAGCCGGGTGGCCCCAGCATTTT
V gene: TRBV6-6
D gene: -
clone size: few
J gene: TRBJ1-5

CDR3 protein: CASSLKSGLAGGYNEQFF
CDR3 DNA: TGTGCCAGCAGCTTAAAGTCGGGACTAGCGGGGGGGTACAATGAGCAGTTCTTC
V gene: TRBV7-2
D gene: TRBD2
clone size: -
J gene: TRBJ2-1

CDR3 protein: CASSSQGLRPYEQYF
CDR3 DNA: TGTGCCAGCAGCTCACAGGGCCTCCGGCCATACGAGCAGTACTTC
V gene: TRBV5-4
D gene: -
clone size: -
J gene: TRBJ2-7

CDR3 protein: CASSFFVGQGVFYEQYF
CDR3 DNA: TGCGCCAGCAGCTTCTTTGTCGGACAGGGGGTTTTCTACGAGCAGTACTTC
V gene: TRBV5-1
D gene: TRBD1
clone size: -
J gene: TRBJ2-7

CDR3 protein: CASSQEGGTDTQYF
CDR3 DNA: TGCGCCAGCAGCCAAGAAGGAGGCACAGATACGCAGTATTTT
V gene: TRBV4-3
D gene: -
clone size: once
J gene: TRBJ2-3

CDR3 protein: CASSPRRGADTQYF
CDR3 DNA: TGTGCCAGCAGCCCCCGGAGGGGTGCAGATACGCAGTATTTT
V gene: TRBV7-9
D gene: -
clone size: -
J gene: TRBJ2-3

CDR3 protein: CASSPSGGDEQYF
CDR3 DNA: TGTGCCAGCAGCCCGAGCGGGGGGGACGAGCAGTACTTC
V gene: TRBV7-2
D gene: TRBD2
clone size: once
J gene: TRBJ2-7

CDR3 protein: CASHPGVGYGYTF
CDR3 DNA: TGTGCCAGCCACCCAGGGGTTGGCTATGGCTACACCTTC
V gene: TRBV7-2
D gene: -
clone size: -
J gene: TRBJ1-2

CDR3 protein: CASTLMWGRQPQHF
CDR3 DNA: TGTGCCAGTACCCTCATGTGGGGGCGTCAGCCCCAGCATTTT
V gene: TRBV19
D gene: -
clone size: -
J gene: TRBJ1-5

CDR3 protein: CASSLVGSSYEQYF
CDR3 DNA: TGCGCCAGCAGCTTGGTGGGCAGCTCCTACGAGCAGTACTTC
V gene: TRBV5-1
D gene: -
clone size: -
J gene: TRBJ2-7

CDR3 protein: CASSSRQGGIRTGELFF
CDR3 DNA: TGTGCCAGCAGCTCACGACAGGGTGGGATTCGAACCGGGGAGCTGTTTTTT
V gene: TRBV3-1/TRBV3-2
D gene: TRBD1
clone size: -
J gene: TRBJ2-2

CDR3 protein: CASSVTGAITGELFF
CDR3 DNA: TGTGCCAGCAGCGTGACAGGGGCAATCACCGGGGAGCTGTTTTTT
V gene: TRBV9
D gene: TRBD1
clone size: -
J gene: TRBJ2-2

CDR3 protein: CASSAGGAETQYF
CDR3 DNA: TGTGCCAGCAGCGCAGGAGGGGCGGAGACCCAGTACTTC
V gene: TRBV5-4
D gene: -
clone size: -
J gene: TRBJ2-5

CDR3 protein: CASSPGRRRGMNTEAFF
CDR3 DNA: TGTGCCAGCTCACCTGGACGTCGTCGGGGGATGAACACTGAAGCTTTCTTT
V gene: TRBV18
D gene: -
clone size: -
J gene: TRBJ1-1

CDR3 protein: CASSPHRVGDRGSDTQYF
CDR3 DNA: TGTGCCAGCTCACCCCATCGGGTGGGGGACAGGGGGTCGGATACGCAGTATTTT
V gene: TRBV18
D gene: TRBD1
clone size: -
J gene: TRBJ2-3

CDR3 protein: CASSTQRGAANEQFF
CDR3 DNA: TGTGCCAGTAGTACTCAGCGGGGGGCCGCCAATGAGCAGTTCTTC
V gene: TRBV19
D gene: TRBD2
clone size: -
J gene: TRBJ2-1

CDR3 protein: CASSLAGGVIYNEQFF
CDR3 DNA: TGTGCCAGCAGCTTAGCGGGCGGGGTCATCTACAATGAGCAGTTCTTC
V gene: TRBV7-2
D gene: -
clone size: -
J gene: TRBJ2-1

CDR3 protein: CASSPSGGAATEAFF
CDR3 DNA: TGTGCCAGCTCACCCTCAGGGGGCGCGGCCACTGAAGCTTTCTTT
V gene: TRBV18
D gene: TRBD1
clone size: -
J gene: TRBJ1-1

CDR3 protein: CASSVDGGAGNTIYF
CDR3 DNA: TGTGCCAGCAGCGTAGACGGGGGGGCTGGAAACACCATATATTTT
V gene: TRBV9
D gene: -
clone size: -
J gene: TRBJ1-3

CDR3 protein: CASGLAGQGPEGANVLTF
CDR3 DNA: TGTGCTAGTGGTTTGGCGGGACAGGGCCCGGAAGGGGCCAACGTCCTGACTTTC
V gene: TRBV12-5
D gene: TRBD1
clone size: -
J gene: TRBJ2-6

CDR3 protein: CASSPAGTSGGRGYEQYF
CDR3 DNA: TGTGCCAGCAGCCCGGCCGGGACTAGCGGGGGTCGGGGGTACGAGCAGTACTTC
V gene: TRBV9
D gene: TRBD2
clone size: -
J gene: TRBJ2-7

CDR3 protein: CASSQPQGTPQYF
CDR3 DNA: TGTGCCAGCAGCCAGCCACAGGGCACTCCGCAGTATTTT
V gene: TRBV11-1
D gene: -
clone size: -
J gene: TRBJ2-3

CDR3 protein: CASSRQRMNTEAFF
CDR3 DNA: TGTGCCAGCAGCAGACAGAGGATGAACACTGAAGCTTTCTTT
V gene: TRBV5-5
D gene: -
clone size: -
J gene: TRBJ1-1

CDR3 protein: CAITEESNQPQHF
CDR3 DNA: TGTGCCATCACGGAGGAGAGCAATCAGCCCCAGCATTTT
V gene: TRBV11-1
D gene: -
clone size: -
J gene: TRBJ1-5

CDR3 protein: CASKLYGNTEAFF
CDR3 DNA: TGTGCCAGCAAGTTGTACGGGAACACTGAAGCTTTCTTT
V gene: TRBV11-2
D gene: -
clone size: -
J gene: TRBJ1-1

CDR3 protein: CASSWQGGGTDTQYF
CDR3 DNA: TGTGCCAGCAGCTGGCAGGGGGGCGGCACAGATACGCAGTATTTT
V gene: TRBV5-4
D gene: -
clone size: -
J gene: TRBJ2-3

CDR3 protein: CSVDSRSGNTIYF
CDR3 DNA: TGCAGCGTTGACTCGCGCTCTGGAAACACCATATATTTT
V gene: TRBV29-1
D gene: -
clone size: -
J gene: TRBJ1-3

CDR3 protein: CASSQGSRANQPQHF
CDR3 DNA: TGTGCCAGCAGCCAGGGCTCCAGGGCCAATCAGCCCCAGCATTTT
V gene: TRBV3-1/TRBV3-2
D gene: -
clone size: -
J gene: TRBJ1-5

CDR3 protein: CASSGQGPANYGYTF
CDR3 DNA: TGTGCCAGCAGCGGACAGGGGCCAGCTAACTATGGCTACACCTTC
V gene: TRBV7-2
D gene: TRBD1
clone size: once
J gene: TRBJ1-2